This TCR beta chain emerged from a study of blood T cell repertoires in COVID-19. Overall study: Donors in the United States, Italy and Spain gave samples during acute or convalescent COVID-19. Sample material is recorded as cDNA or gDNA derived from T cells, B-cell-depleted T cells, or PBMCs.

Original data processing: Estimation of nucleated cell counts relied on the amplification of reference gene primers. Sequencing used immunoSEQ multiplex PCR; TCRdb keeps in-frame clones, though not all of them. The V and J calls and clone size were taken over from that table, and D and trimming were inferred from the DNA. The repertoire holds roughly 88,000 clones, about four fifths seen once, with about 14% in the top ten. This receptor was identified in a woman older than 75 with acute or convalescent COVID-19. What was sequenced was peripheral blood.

The CDR3 DNA reads as TGTGCCAGCAGCAACACCGGGACAACAACCTACGAGCAGTACTTC. This encodes CASSNTGTTTYEQYF. This rearrangement joins TRBV5-5 to TRBJ2-7; tentatively, D is TRBD1 (6 bases). Germline V gene data show CDR1 as SGHKS and CDR2 as YYEKEE (reference sequence). The CDR3 consists of 15 residues. V was cut by 4 bases and J by 2 bases, with 16 bases left in between.